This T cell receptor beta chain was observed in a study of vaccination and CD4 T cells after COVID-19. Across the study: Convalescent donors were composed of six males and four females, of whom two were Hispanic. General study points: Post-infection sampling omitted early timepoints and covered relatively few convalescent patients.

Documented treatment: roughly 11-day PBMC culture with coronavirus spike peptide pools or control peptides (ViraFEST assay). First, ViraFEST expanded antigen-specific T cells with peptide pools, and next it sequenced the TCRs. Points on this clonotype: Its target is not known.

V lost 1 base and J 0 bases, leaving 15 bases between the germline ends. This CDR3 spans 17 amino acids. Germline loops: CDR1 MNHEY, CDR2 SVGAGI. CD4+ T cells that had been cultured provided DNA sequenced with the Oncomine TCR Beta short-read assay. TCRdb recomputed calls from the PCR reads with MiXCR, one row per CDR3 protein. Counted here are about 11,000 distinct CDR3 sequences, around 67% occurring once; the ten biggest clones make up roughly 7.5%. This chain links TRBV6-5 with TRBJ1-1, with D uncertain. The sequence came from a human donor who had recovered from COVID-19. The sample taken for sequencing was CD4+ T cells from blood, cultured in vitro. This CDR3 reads CASSYLIRGSVNTEAFF. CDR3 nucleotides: TGTGCCAGCAGTTACTTAATTAGAGGGTCGGTGAACACTGAAGCTTTCTTT.